Here is one TCR beta chain with its context. Its antigen is currently unknown. The method was immunoSEQ multiplex PCR; TCRdb's version includes in-frame clones alone and lacks a portion of them. The table shows some 150,000 clones, with around 95% occurring only once. This record belongs to a study of T cell responses to AZD1222 COVID-19 vaccine. General study results and limits: Repertoire sampling occurred only after the peak T cell response. CD4 TCRs covered the whole spike, strongest at regions 160-218 and 743-854. It should be noted that donors were predominantly white British and more often female, and clonal diversity was possibly underestimated.

The sample in question was peripheral blood, obtained on day 0 of AZD1222 vaccination. The clonotype was recovered from an adult in good health.

CDR3 bases: TGTGCCAGTAGTACTACGGTGACAGCTTTCTATGGCTACACCTTC. Translated, it gives CASSTTVTAFYGYTF. The chain recombines TRBV19 with TRBJ1-2, with D possibly TRBD1 on 5 matching bases. Germline CDR1 LNHDA, CDR2 SQIVND (reference sequence). V was cut by 4 bases and J by 4 bases, with 16 bases left in between. This CDR3 has 15 amino acids.